The T cell receptor beta chain under discussion was sequenced for a study of T cell clones after liver transplantation. Background on the study: Blood was drawn pre-transplant, before withdrawal, and after full or failed withdrawal.

Sequenced by immunoSEQ multiplex PCR; TCRdb stores in-frame clones only, minus some. The data contain some 110,000 clones, 90% of them seen just once; the ten biggest clones take up 0.8% to 0.9%. Germline CDR1 is LGHNA and CDR2 is YSLEER. The CDR3 runs 15 residues. V gave up 1 base and J gave up 4 bases, with 11 bases separating them. The chain is built from TRBV4-3 and TRBJ1-5; D is perhaps TRBD1 (5 bases). The starting material was CD4+ T cells from blood, obtained 12 months after liver transplant. This TCR was recovered from a human patient who received a liver transplant. Some T cells may be transferred from the graft donor. CDR3 DNA: TGCGCCAGCAGCCAAGCCCTGGGGGGAAATCAGCCCCAGCATTTT. Protein sequence: CASSQALGGNQPQHF.